This T cell receptor (beta chain) was identified during a study of human T cells and chemical hapten exposure. In the study overall: Once 0.01% DPC had been applied to the upper back by patch test, readings were taken at 6 days.

Study conclusions and caveats: Sensitizing with DPC caused no change in TCRs above 1 in 1000 frequency. Expanded TCR sets contained significantly more large CDR3 similarity clusters than controls.

The CDR3 is 14 amino acids. V dropped 2 bases and J dropped 4 bases, with 10 bases sitting between them. Per germline, CDR1 PRHDT and CDR2 FYEKMQ (reference sequence). From the RACE reads, TCRdb called clonotypes with MiXCR, one entry per CDR3 protein. The sample has roughly 100,000 distinct CDR3 sequences, 11% seen once. This clonotype was counted a few times. No antigen is known for it. Indicated time point: patch test 1, 2 weeks after DPC sensitization. The treatment: therapeutic diphenylcyclopropenone sensitization with weekly scalp DPC. This receptor was identified in a woman in her forties with alopecia areata. Some clones in this sample may be carry-over from other donors' samples. The sample in question was whole blood, obtained in connection with sensitization to the hapten diphenylcyclopropenone (DPC). This chain uses TRBV13 with TRBJ2-3, with D possibly matching TRBD2 (5 bases). The CDR3 DNA reads as TGTGCCAGCAGCTTAAGGCGGGCCCCAGATACGCAGTATTTT. Its protein product is CASSLRRAPDTQYF. The full variable domain, in which reference TRBV13 and TRBJ2-3 provide the parts outside the CDR3, is AAGVIQSPRHLIKEKRETATLKCYPIPRHDTVYWYQQGPGQDPQFLISFYEKMQSDKGSIPDRFSAQQFSDYHSELNMSSLELGDSALYFCASSLRRAPDTQYFGPGTRLTVL.